This T cell receptor beta chain was found in a study of blood T cells in healthy people across ages. For the study at large: Using template switching, researchers captured about one barcoded beta molecule for each two T cells.

A second PCR of 7 to 11 cycles used a sample-barcoded 5' primer and a J-beta primer mix. TCRdb redid the calling of the 5' RACE reads with MiXCR, one entry per CDR3 protein. Of 550,000 to 750,000 distinct CDR3 sequences in the sample, around 21% were seen once. Study-wide findings and caveats: Significant beta diversity loss was already apparent by age 40, declining roughly linearly. TCR beta diversity was tightly associated with the proportion of naive T cells.

As to this clonotype: The antigen is unknown.

Germline CDR1 DFQATT, CDR2 SNEGSKA (reference sequence). This CDR3 is built from 15 residues. The J gene is TRBJ2-7, the V gene TRBV20-1; 9 nucleotides line up with TRBD2. The J call may be faulty, since TRBJ2-5 better matches the DNA end. The specimen sequenced was blood. The clonotype originates from a man in his 70s in good health. CDR3 protein: CSARLAGSHQETQYF. The CDR3 DNA reads TGCAGTGCTAGACTAGCGGGGTCACACCAAGAGACCCAGTACTTC.